The 21 T cell receptor beta chains reported below all come from one sample, sequenced in a study of early T cells in non-severe SARS-CoV-2 infection. TCRdb analysed the 5' RACE reads with MiXCR anew, one entry per CDR3 protein. The sample records tens of thousands of distinct CDR3 sequences, 10% to 15% being singletons. The sample taken for sequencing was whole blood. The receptors here all came from an adult who was a healthcare worker with PCR-confirmed SARS-CoV-2 infection or an uninfected control (not recorded which).

The V call is TRBV20-1, the J call TRBJ2-5; D gene ambiguous. The germline V and J ends were trimmed by 1 base and 0 bases, with 3 bases remaining between them. This CDR3 has 12 residues. CDR1 and CDR2 (germline): DFQATT, SNEGSKA (reference sequence). The CDR3 DNA is TGCAGTGCTAGAGGGAACCAAGAGACCCAGTACTTC. Translated, it gives CSARGNQETQYF.

The sample holds a few counts of this clonotype. The genes are TRBV6-5 and TRBJ2-7, with TRBD1 matching over 9 bases. The CDR3 is 14 residues long. The V gene end was trimmed by 2 bases and the J gene end by 5 bases; junction bases not matched to a gene: 4. The germline gives CDR1 MNHEY, CDR2 SVGAGI. CDR3 in amino acids: CASSYGTGIDEQYF. CDR3 in DNA: TGTGCCAGCAGTTACGGGACAGGGATCGACGAGCAGTACTTC.

On this clonotype: Being one base from a much bigger clone, this may be a read error. This sequence joins TRBV12-3 or TRBV12-4 and TRBJ1-1, with D unclear. The V end was cut by 5 bases, the J end by 1 base, with 8 bases between. There are 13 residues in the CDR3. The CDR3 region has the DNA TGTGCCAGCAGTCCCACTAGGAACACTGAAGCTTTCTTT. Translation: CASSPTRNTEAFF.

This clonotype was seen ten or more times. V usage is TRBV7-2 and J usage is TRBJ2-4; 11 bases align to TRBD2. The V and J ends lost 3 bases and 8 bases, in that order; junction bases with no gene match: 3. This CDR3 region has 14 residues. Germline CDR1 reads SGHTA; CDR2 reads FQGNSA. For the CDR3, the DNA is TGTGCCAGCAGCTTTAGCGGGGGGGCGTACATTCAGTACTTC. Its translation: CASSFSGGAYIQYF.

This clonotype was found a few times. V and J are TRBV6-5 and TRBJ1-5; D remains unclear. In germline, CDR1 is MNHEY, CDR2 SVGAGI. Trimming left V 2 bases short and J 2 bases short, with 7 bases between. The CDR3 spans 14 residues. CDR3 nucleotides: TGTGCCAGCAGTTACGCCCAGGGCAATCAGCCCCAGCATTTT. This gives the protein CASSYAQGNQPQHF.

The chain recombines TRBV14 with TRBJ2-5; a weak D match, TRBD2 (6 bases). This CDR3 contains 17 residues. Trimming removed 4 bases from V and 2 bases from J, with 20 bases in between. Germline loops: CDR1 SGHDN, CDR2 FVKESK. Here the CDR3 DNA reads TGTGCCAGCAGCCCTACAGGAGGGAGCCGCCCTCAAGAGACCCAGTACTTC. Amino acids: CASSPTGGSRPQETQYF. Combining the CDR3 with reference TRBV14 and TRBJ2-5 gives the whole variable domain EAGVTQFPSHSVIEKGQTVTLRCDPISGHDNLYWYRRVMGKEIKFLLHFVKESKQDESGMPNNRFLAERTGGTYSTLKVQPAELEDSGVYFCASSPTGGSRPQETQYFGPGTRLLVL.

This chain uses TRBV10-1 with TRBJ2-4; D is undetermined. V lost 10 bases and J 4 bases, leaving 29 bases between the germline ends. The length of the CDR3 is 18 residues. Germline CDR1 and CDR2: WNHNN and SYGVQD (reference sequence). In nucleotides, the CDR3 is TGCGCCATCCCTCGCCTCAGGATCCGGGCCGAGACTAAAAACATTCAGTACTTC. This gives the protein CAIPRLRIRAETKNIQYF.

At least ten counts were recorded for this clonotype. The chain is built from TRBV7-2 and TRBJ2-7; tentative D call: TRBD2 (5 bases). Germline CDR1 and CDR2: SGHTA and FQGNSA. V was trimmed by 3 bases and J by 2 bases, leaving 11 bases between them. This CDR3 is built from 14 residues. The CDR3 nucleotides read TGTGCCAGCAGCTTCGCCGGGGTAGCCTACGAGCAGTACTTC. It yields the protein CASSFAGVAYEQYF.

This rearrangement joins TRBV10-3 to TRBJ2-1, with 9 bases identical to TRBD2. This CDR3 spans 15 amino acids. The ends lost 1 base at V and 10 bases at J; junction bases unmatched: 8. Germline V gene data show CDR1 as ENHRY and CDR2 as SYGVKD. The CDR3 loop is CAISEYSGGRREQFF. In DNA, the CDR3 is TGTGCCATCAGTGAGTACAGCGGGGGGCGGAGGGAGCAGTTCTTC.

This clonotype appeared a few times. V is TRBV27 and J is TRBJ2-7; the match to TRBD2 covers 7 bases. The germline V gene has CDR1 MNHEY and CDR2 SMNVEV (reference sequence). V shed 6 bases, J shed 5 bases, and the junction held 7 bases outside the gene matches. This CDR3 is built from 13 residues. CDR3 protein: CASRFGGGDEQYF. In nucleotides, the CDR3 is TGTGCCAGCAGGTTTGGGGGGGGGGACGAGCAGTACTTC.

This clonotype occurred many times. The V and J genes are TRBV18 and TRBJ2-7; 8 bases are a match to TRBD2. In germline, CDR1 is KGHSH, CDR2 LQKENI. Germline trimming cut 3 bases from V and 12 bases from J; bases unmatched to any gene: 19. This CDR3 contains 16 residues. The CDR3 protein is CASSPTSAGATFGVYF. The CDR3 nucleotides read TGTGCCAGCTCACCCACCTCAGCGGGGGCCACCTTTGGAGTGTACTTC.

In DNA form, the CDR3 reads TGTGCCAGCAGTGGGGGGAGGGGACAGTACTTC. This translates into CASSGGRGQYF. J is TRBJ2-7 and V is TRBV6-6, with 7 bases aligning to TRBD2. This CDR3 is 11 amino acids long. CDR1 is MNHNY and CDR2 is SVGAGI in the germline V gene (reference sequence). The V and J ends lost 5 bases and 10 bases, in that order; junction bases with no gene match: 5.

This clonotype was counted between two and nine times. The chain combines TRBV9 with TRBJ1-5; D gene ambiguous. With 0 bases removed from V and 0 bases from J, the gap between germline ends came to 4 bases. The germline CDR1 and CDR2 sequences are SGDLS and YYNGEE. The CDR3 loop spans 14 amino acids. The CDR3 nucleotides read TGTGCCAGCAGCGTAGGGTATAGCAATCAGCCCCAGCATTTT. This translates into CASSVGYSNQPQHF.

This clonotype was counted only a few times. The chain combines TRBV5-1 with TRBJ1-2; tentative D call: TRBD1 (5 bases). Germline CDR1 and CDR2: SGHRS and YFSETQ. The CDR3 is 14 amino acids. Between the trimmed V and J ends, which lost 3 bases and 8 bases, there was a span of 17 bases. The DNA of the CDR3 is TGCGCCAGCAGCTCGTCAGAGGGTAGGGGCGGCTACACCTTC. This encodes CASSSSEGRGGYTF. Combining the CDR3 with reference TRBV5-1 and TRBJ1-2 gives the whole variable domain KAGVTQTPRYLIKTRGQQVTLSCSPISGHRSVSWYQQTPGQGLQFLFEYFSETQRNKGNFPGRFSGRQFSNSRSEMNVSTLELGDSALYLCASSSSEGRGGYTFGSGTRLTVV.

Ten or more counts support this clonotype. This chain uses TRBV20-1 with TRBJ2-7; 7 nucleotides match TRBD2. The CDR3 is made up of 15 amino acids. The V gene's germline CDR1 is DFQATT and CDR2 SNEGSKA (reference sequence). V lost 0 bases and J lost 0; bases outside the gene matches: 5. The DNA for the CDR3 is TGCAGTGCTAGAGATCCGAAGCGGGGCTCCTACGAGCAGTACTTC. Protein product: CSARDPKRGSYEQYF.

This clonotype was counted ten times or more. The chain recombines TRBV5-1 with TRBJ2-2; TRBD1 matches at 8 bases. CDR3 size: 17 residues. The germline CDR1 and CDR2 sequences are SGHRS and YFSETQ. V shed 0 bases, J shed 6 bases, and the junction held 10 bases outside the gene matches. DNA for the CDR3: TGCGCCAGCAGCTTGGGGCCCCAAGGACAGGGCCCCGGGGAGCTGTTTTTT. As protein: CASSLGPQGQGPGELFF.

The V call is TRBV3-1, the J call TRBJ1-1, with a weak D call TRBD1 (6 bases). Germline-derived CDR1 and CDR2 are LGHDT and YNNKEL (reference sequence). The V gene lost 6 bases and the J gene lost 4 bases, with 18 bases spanning the gap. The CDR3 has 15 residues. CDR3 loop: CASRVGGSGATEAFF. The CDR3 region has the DNA TGTGCCAGCAGGGTAGGGGGATCCGGGGCCACTGAAGCTTTCTTT.

The chain has TRBV2 and TRBJ2-7, with D perhaps being TRBD1 or TRBD2 (5 bases each). Germline V CDR1 and CDR2: SNHLY, FYNNEI. This CDR3 spans 13 amino acids. The ends were cut back, 6 bases at V and 6 bases at J, with 15 bases in the middle. The CDR3 DNA sequence: TGTGCCAGCAGGGCCCTCCGGGACGGCGAGCAGTACTTC. Amino acids: CASRALRDGEQYF.

This clonotype was seen more than once but under ten times. The rearrangement uses TRBV7-2 and TRBJ2-2; no firm D call. Germline V gene sequence: CDR1 SGHTA, CDR2 FQGNSA. The CDR3 sequence is 13 residues long. Trimming cost V 4 bases and J 0 bases, with 3 bases left between them. The CDR3 DNA is TGTGCCAGCAGCTCTACGAACACCGGGGAGCTGTTTTTT. This translates into CASSSTNTGELFF.

This clonotype showed up many times. The rearrangement uses TRBV27 and TRBJ1-1, with 7 bases that match TRBD1. Trimming removed 5 bases from V and 6 bases from J; junction bases left unmatched: 3. Germline V CDR1 and CDR2: MNHEY, SMNVEV (reference sequence). CDR3 length: 12 amino acids. The CDR3 region has the DNA TGTGCCAGCAGTACAGGGGCCTCTGAAGCTTTCTTT. Translated, it gives CASSTGASEAFF.

The table lists this clonotype with many counts. This rearrangement joins TRBV14 to TRBJ1-5, with 8 bases aligning to TRBD1. The V segment lost 5 bases and the J segment 6 bases; nucleotides outside the gene matches: 6. There are 14 residues in the CDR3. Germline V gene data show CDR1 as SGHDN and CDR2 as FVKESK. As DNA, the CDR3 is TGTGCCAGCAGCTTAACAGGGGGGGCTCAGCCCCAGCATTTT. It yields the protein CASSLTGGAQPQHF.